The clone carrying this TCR beta chain was seen once. A COVID-19 case had been met by exposed participants during the 2 weeks before study entry. This sample was included in a study of blood T cell repertoires in COVID-19. Study-wide background: Samples representing acute and convalescent COVID-19 were sourced from the United States, Italy and Spain.

As processed by the authors: Amplification from reference gene primers served as the basis for estimated nucleated cell counts. Generated by immunoSEQ multiplex PCR, the TCRdb table keeps only in-frame clones and is missing some. V and J calls plus clone size are reproduced from that table; the DNA served to infer D and trimming. The sample includes over 350,000 clones, 80% to 95% of them seen just once. V was trimmed by 3 bases and J by 0 bases, leaving 20 bases between them. This CDR3 is built from 18 residues. Germline values: CDR1 SGHTA, CDR2 FQGNSA. V gene TRBV7-2 combines with J gene TRBJ1-1; no firm D call. Sequenced input: PBMCs or T cells enriched from blood (not recorded which). The receptor's source is a woman in her thirties or forties who had been exposed to COVID-19. Here the CDR3 DNA reads TGTGCCAGCAGCTTCCCTTCAAACCGAGCTTTTATGAACACTGAAGCTTTCTTT. Translation gives CASSFPSNRAFMNTEAFF.